Detailed here is one TCR beta chain. What it binds is not known. V lost 0 bases to trimming and J lost 3 bases, with 11 bases between them. Germline-derived CDR1 and CDR2 are GTSNPN and SVGIG (reference sequence). The CDR3 runs 14 residues. The assay was immunoSEQ multiplex PCR, and TCRdb's table has in-frame clones only and misses some. The data contain hundreds of thousands of clones, 90% of them seen just once; the ten biggest clones take up 9.5% to 15%. The data derive from a study of Ad26.COV2.S vaccination and SARS-CoV-2 variants. Study outcomes and limitations: For non-spike TCRs, breadth in vaccine recipients resembled that in placebo recipients.

Treatment in this sample: around 19 received Ad26.COV2.S at low or high dose, single or two shots; a few received placebo; per-sample allocation not given. It was on day 63 after the first vaccine or placebo injection that samples were taken. Wuhan-strain SARS-CoV-2 spike was expressed by the Ad26 vector that made up the vaccine. The clonotype comes from a person aged 18 to 59 who received the Ad26.COV2.S COVID-19 vaccine or a placebo. The V call is TRBV30, the J call TRBJ1-1; D is undetermined. Sequenced here: peripheral blood, sampled in a trial of Ad26.COV2.S vaccine versus placebo. In DNA, the CDR3 is TGTGCCTGGAGTGTAGAACCTCCATACACTGAAGCTTTCTTT. Translated, it gives CAWSVEPPYTEAFF.